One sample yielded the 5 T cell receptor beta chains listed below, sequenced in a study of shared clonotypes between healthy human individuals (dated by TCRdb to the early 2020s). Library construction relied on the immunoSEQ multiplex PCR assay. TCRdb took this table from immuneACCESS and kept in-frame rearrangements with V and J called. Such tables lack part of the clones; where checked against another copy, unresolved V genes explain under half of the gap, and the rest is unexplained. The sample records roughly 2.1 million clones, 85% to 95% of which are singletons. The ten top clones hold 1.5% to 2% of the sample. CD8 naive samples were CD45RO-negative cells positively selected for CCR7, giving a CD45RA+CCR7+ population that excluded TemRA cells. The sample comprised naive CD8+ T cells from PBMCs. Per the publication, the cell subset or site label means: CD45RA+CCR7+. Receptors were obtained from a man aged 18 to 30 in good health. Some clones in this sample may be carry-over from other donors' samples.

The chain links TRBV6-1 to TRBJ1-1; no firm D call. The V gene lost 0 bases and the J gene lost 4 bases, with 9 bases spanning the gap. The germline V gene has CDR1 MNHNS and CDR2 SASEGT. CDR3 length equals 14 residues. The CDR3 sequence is CASSEAQRSTEAFF. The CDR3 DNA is TGTGCCAGCAGTGAAGCTCAACGTAGCACTGAAGCTTTCTTT.

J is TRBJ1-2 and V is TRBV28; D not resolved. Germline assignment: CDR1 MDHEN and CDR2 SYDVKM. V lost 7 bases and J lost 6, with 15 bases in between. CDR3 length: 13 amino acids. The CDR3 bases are TGTGCCAGCACCCCGTTGGAGAAAAATGGCTACACCTTC. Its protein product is CASTPLEKNGYTF.

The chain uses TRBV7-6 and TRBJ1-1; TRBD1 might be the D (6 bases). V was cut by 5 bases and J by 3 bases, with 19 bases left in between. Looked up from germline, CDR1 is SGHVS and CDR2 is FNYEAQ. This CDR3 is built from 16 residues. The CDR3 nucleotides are TGTGCCAGCAGCCCCATGGTCAGGGGATTCGACACTGAAGCTTTCTTT. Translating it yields CASSPMVRGFDTEAFF.

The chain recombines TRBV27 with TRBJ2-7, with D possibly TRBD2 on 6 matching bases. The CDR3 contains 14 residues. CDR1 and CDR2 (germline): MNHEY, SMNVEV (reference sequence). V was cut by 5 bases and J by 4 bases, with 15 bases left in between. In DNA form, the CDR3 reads TGTGCCAGCAGTCTGATGGGGGGTGCGTACGAGCAGTACTTC. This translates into CASSLMGGAYEQYF.

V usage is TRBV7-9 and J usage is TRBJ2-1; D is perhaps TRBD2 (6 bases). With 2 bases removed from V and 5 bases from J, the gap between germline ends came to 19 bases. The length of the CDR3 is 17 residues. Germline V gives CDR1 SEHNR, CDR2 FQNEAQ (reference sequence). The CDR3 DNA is TGTGCCAGCAGCTTACGCGCTTCACGGCGGGGAAACAATGAGCAGTTCTTC. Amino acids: CASSLRASRRGNNEQFF.